This T cell receptor (beta chain) was sequenced in a study of control samples from healthy donors and cancer patients. This clone was observed a single time. Measured with immunoSEQ multiplex PCR; TCRdb has only the in-frame clones, and not every one. In the table there are about 94,000 clones, 90% of which are singletons. Germline CDR1 is MGHRA and CDR2 is YSYEKL. The CDR3 contains 12 residues. Trimming took 1 base from V and 6 from J, leaving 6 bases between them. This receptor was identified in a woman aged 18-29 years in good health. The specimen was blood. The chain is built from TRBV4-1 and TRBJ1-2; D not resolved. The CDR3 coding sequence is TGCGCCAGCAGCCAAGGATCTGATGGCTACACCTTC. Translated: CASSQGSDGYTF.